A single sample gave rise to the 20 T cell receptor beta chains below, sequenced in a study of coeliac disease. TCRdb keeps only in-frame clones here, not all; method: immunoSEQ multiplex PCR. The repertoire holds about 4,900 clones, with roughly 71% as singletons. Sequenced input: lymphocytes from the gut lamina propria. All receptors come from a woman aged 40 to 50.

The chain combines TRBV5-4 with TRBJ2-5; a weak D match, TRBD2 (6 bases). The ends were cut back, 0 bases at V and 5 bases at J, with 11 bases in the middle. Germline V lookup: CDR1 SGHNT, CDR2 YYREEE (reference sequence). There are 14 residues in the CDR3. The CDR3 region has the DNA TGTGCCAGCAGCTTGGCACGGGAGCGGGAGACCCAGTACTTC. Its translation is CASSLARERETQYF.

This clone was observed a handful of times. V usage is TRBV2 and J usage is TRBJ2-6; 8 bases align to TRBD1. V was pared by 7 bases and J by 10 bases, with 9 bases of the junction left unmatched. The CDR3 is made up of 14 amino acids. The germline gives CDR1 SNHLY, CDR2 FYNNEI. CDR3 protein: CASKWTGSENVLTF. In DNA, the CDR3 is TGTGCCAGCAAATGGACAGGGAGCGAGAACGTCCTGACTTTC.

The J gene is TRBJ2-2, the V gene TRBV10-3; D gene ambiguous. The V gene's germline CDR1 is ENHRY and CDR2 SYGVKD. Trimming stripped 8 bases from V and 0 bases from J, with 10 bases between. This CDR3 has 14 amino acids. CDR3 coding DNA: TGTGCCATCCATGGCGGAGCGAACACCGGGGAGCTGTTTTTT. Amino acid sequence: CAIHGGANTGELFF.

The DNA for the CDR3 is TGTGCCAGCAGTGAAGTTCGAGCTACAGGGAGCTCCTACAATGAGCAGTTCTTC. This translates into CASSEVRATGSSYNEQFF. The chain combines TRBV6-1 with TRBJ2-1, with a possible D match to TRBD1 (6 bases). The CDR3 spans 18 residues. CDR1 is MNHNS and CDR2 is SASEGT in the germline V gene. V dropped 1 base and J dropped 0 bases, with 16 bases sitting between them.

The chain uses TRBV9 and TRBJ1-3, with a possible D match to TRBD1 (5 bases). V gave up 4 bases and J gave up 7 bases, with 12 bases separating them. Germline assignment: CDR1 SGDLS and CDR2 YYNGEE. This CDR3 is 13 amino acids long. This chain's CDR3 is CASSPGEINTIYF. The CDR3, as DNA: TGTGCCAGCAGCCCGGGGGAAATCAACACCATATATTTT.

The chain uses TRBV29-1 and TRBJ2-1; D is possibly TRBD2 (8 bases). The germline V gene has CDR1 SQVTM and CDR2 ANQGSEA. Trimming shortened V by 6 bases and J by 0 bases, and 21 bases separated the two germline ends. CDR3 length: 17 residues. For the CDR3, the DNA is TGCAGCGTGAGGGGGCCTAGCGGGCGGCCCTCCTACAATGAGCAGTTCTTC. Protein: CSVRGPSGRPSYNEQFF.

This clone has a handful of counts. This chain links TRBV4-1 with TRBJ2-7; weak D call: TRBD1 (6 bases). The CDR3 is 14 residues long. Trimming removed 1 base from V and 3 bases from J, with 10 bases in between. Germline CDR1 MGHRA, CDR2 YSYEKL. CDR3 loop: CASSQALGHYEQYF. For the CDR3, the DNA is TGCGCCAGCAGCCAAGCTCTGGGACACTACGAGCAGTACTTC.

This chain connects TRBV5-1 to TRBJ1-2; tentatively, D is TRBD1 (5 bases). Looked up from germline, CDR1 is SGHRS and CDR2 is YFSETQ. The CDR3 contains 14 residues. Trimming removed 4 bases from V and 8 bases from J, with 18 bases in between. The CDR3, as DNA: TGCGCCAGCAGCCTACAGGACGCTTCGGGCGGCTACACCTTC. Protein sequence: CASSLQDASGGYTF.

This chain joins TRBV28 and TRBJ2-3; 13 bases match TRBD2. The V segment lost 2 bases and the J segment 2 bases; nucleotides outside the gene matches: 7. This CDR3 region has 18 residues. Per the germline V gene, CDR1 is MDHEN and CDR2 is SYDVKM. The CDR3 loop reads CASSLRRTSGSPTDTQYF. The CDR3 coding sequence is TGTGCCAGCAGTTTAAGGCGGACTAGCGGGAGCCCCACAGATACGCAGTATTTT.

The rearrangement joins TRBV28 to TRBJ2-1; TRBD2 might be the D (5 bases). V was pared by 4 bases and J by 0 bases, with 10 bases between. This CDR3 has 15 amino acids. Germline values: CDR1 MDHEN, CDR2 SYDVKM. CDR3 residues: CASSSPGTSYNEQFF. The CDR3 DNA is TGTGCCAGCAGTTCCCCGGGAACCTCCTACAATGAGCAGTTCTTC.

CDR3 sequence (DNA): TGTGCCAGTAGCCGACAGGGAAGCACAGATACGCAGTATTTT. Translated, it gives CASSRQGSTDTQYF. The gene calls are TRBV19 and TRBJ2-3; 7 bases are a match to TRBD1. J lost 0 bases, V lost 6 bases, and 3 bases had no gene match. This CDR3 has 14 residues. Germline V CDR1 and CDR2: LNHDA, SQIVND (reference sequence). The variable domain in full, completed from reference TRBV19 and TRBJ2-3, reads DGGITQSPKYLFRKEGQNVTLSCEQNLNHDAMYWYRQDPGQGLRLIYYSQIVNDFQKGDIAEGYSVSREKKESFPLTVTSAQKNPTAFYLCASSRQGSTDTQYFGPGTRLTVL.

J is TRBJ2-7 and V is TRBV11-3, with 9 bases matching TRBD2. Trimming took 3 bases from V and 5 from J; bases not matched to a gene: 8. CDR1 is SGHNT, CDR2 YENEEA, per germline. The CDR3 sequence is 15 residues long. The CDR3 region is CASSFSPSGIDEQYF. CDR3 in DNA: TGTGCCAGCAGCTTTTCGCCTAGCGGGATAGACGAGCAGTACTTC.

The rearrangement joins TRBV5-4 to TRBJ1-3, with D possibly matching TRBD1 (6 bases). Trimming removed 0 bases at V and 16 bases at J, with 17 bases between. Germline-derived CDR1 and CDR2 are SGHNT and YYREEE (reference sequence). This CDR3 is built from 13 residues. The CDR3 sequence: CASSLDLGGKDYF. The CDR3 DNA sequence: TGTGCCAGCAGCTTGGATTTAGGGGGAAAGGATTATTTT.

The J gene is TRBJ2-5, the V gene TRBV7-9; possibly TRBD1 for D (5 bases). The assigned J gene may be wrong: the sequence end matches TRBJ2-7 better. The CDR3 extends over 14 amino acids. CDR1 and CDR2 (germline): SEHNR, FQNEAQ (reference sequence). The CDR3: CASSYDSKTYEQYF. Written as DNA, the CDR3 is TGTGCCAGCAGCTACGACAGTAAAACCTACGAGCAGTACTTC.

The chain has TRBV29-1 and TRBJ1-2, with TRBD1 identical over 7 bases. J lost 3 bases, V lost 7 bases, and 11 bases had no gene match. Germline CDR1 and CDR2: SQVTM and ANQGSEA. The CDR3 has 14 residues. The CDR3 DNA sequence: TGCAGCGCACAGCACAGGGGAGCAGACTATGGCTACACCTTC. Residues: CSAQHRGADYGYTF. Variable domain in full (rest from reference TRBV29-1 and TRBJ1-2): SAVISQKPSRDICQRGTSLTIQCQVDSQVTMMFWYRQQPGQSLTLIATANQGSEATYESGFVIDKFPISRPNLTFSTLTVSNMSPEDSSIYLCSAQHRGADYGYTFGSGTRLTVV.

This clone was seen a handful of times. J is TRBJ2-2 and V is TRBV5-1; the match to TRBD2 covers 10 bases. This CDR3 comprises 16 residues. The junction had 4 bases not matched to a gene; V was cut back by 4 bases and J by 1 base. Per germline, CDR1 SGHRS and CDR2 YFSETQ. The CDR3 bases are TGCGCCAGCAGCCCTAGGACTAGCGGGAACACCGGGGAGCTGTTTTTT. Protein sequence: CASSPRTSGNTGELFF.

This chain links TRBV19 with TRBJ2-1, with TRBD2 identical over 7 bases. CDR3 length: 17 residues. The germline V gene encodes CDR1 LNHDA and CDR2 SQIVND (reference sequence). Trimming cost V 0 bases and J 0 bases; bases outside gene matches: 5. CDR3 nucleotides: TGTGCCAGTAGTATAGACCTAGCGGTAAGCTCCTACAATGAGCAGTTCTTC. This gives the protein CASSIDLAVSSYNEQFF.

The chain is built from TRBV5-8 and TRBJ1-1; D is uncertain. CDR3 length: 11 residues. Germline CDR1 SGHTS, CDR2 YDEGEE. V gave up 1 base and J gave up 7 bases, with 5 bases separating them. This chain's CDR3 is CASSLYSEAFF. CDR3 DNA sequence: TGTGCCAGCAGCTTGTACAGTGAAGCTTTCTTT.

This chain joins TRBV27 and TRBJ1-2; tentative D call: TRBD1 (5 bases). The CDR3 is made up of 14 amino acids. Trimming took 2 bases from V and 8 from J, leaving 15 bases between them. The germline CDR1 and CDR2 sequences are MNHEY and SMNVEV (reference sequence). CDR3 coding DNA: TGTGCCAGCAGTTTACAGGGCCACTCGCGGGGCTACACCTTC. Protein sequence: CASSLQGHSRGYTF.

This clone was observed a few times. V and J are TRBV11-3 and TRBJ2-2; TRBD1 matches 8 bases. V was pared by 8 bases and J by 1 base, with 0 bases of the junction left unmatched. Germline loops: CDR1 SGHNT, CDR2 YENEEA. CDR3 length: 13 amino acids. Here the CDR3 DNA reads TGTGCCAGCGGGACAGGGAACACCGGGGAGCTGTTTTTT. Residues: CASGTGNTGELFF.